These T cell receptor beta chains were read from a single sample in a study of T cells in Graves' hyperthyroidism and ophthalmopathy. Via MiXCR, TCRdb re-called the multiplex PCR reads, giving one row per CDR3 protein. Altogether 110,000 to 150,000 distinct CDR3 sequences are present, roughly 23% being singletons, with the ten largest covering 60% to 70%. Sequencing input: blood. The receptors come from a woman aged 50 to 65 with Graves' hyperthyroidism that later progressed to Graves' ophthalmopathy. The CDR3 runs from the conserved cysteine through the conserved F or W. A D gene is named only where the DNA matches it firmly. Some rows mark clone size as missing; the rest say once, few, many or name a class of expanded clone.

many	TRBD2	TRBJ2-1	TRBV29-1	TGCAGCGTACAGACGGCGGGAGCTTGGGAGCAGTTCTTC	CSVQTAGAWEQFF
NA	NA	TRBJ2-7	TRBV20-1	TGCAGTGTAGGGGGGGCCTCCTACGAGCAGTACTTC	CSVGGASYEQYF
many	TRBD2	TRBJ2-1	TRBV6-1	TGTGCCCTCCAGGGACCGAAGACTAGCGGGAGTAAAAATGAGCAGTTCTTC	CALQGPKTSGSKNEQFF
NA	NA	TRBJ2-7	TRBV9	TGTGCCAGCAGCACAGACAGCGAAGGCTACTACGAGCAGTACTTC	CASSTDSEGYYEQYF
many	TRBD2	TRBJ2-5	TRBV30	TGTGCCTGCCGAGCTAGCGGGAGCCAAGAGACCCAGTACTTC	CACRASGSQETQYF
many	TRBD2	TRBJ2-1	TRBV7-3	TGTGCCAGCAGCGTAGGACTAGCGACCTACAATGAGCAGTTCTTC	CASSVGLATYNEQFF
many	TRBD1	TRBJ1-1	TRBV5-1	TGCGCCAGCAGCGGGACCGGGACAGCGAACACTGAAGCTTTCTTT	CASSGTGTANTEAFF
many	NA	TRBJ1-1	TRBV12-3/TRBV12-4	TGTGCCAGCAGCCCTGGACGGGCGAACACTGAAGCTTTCTTT	CASSPGRANTEAFF
NA	TRBD1	TRBJ1-1	TRBV18	TGTGCCAGCTTAGCGGGACAGGGCACTGAAGCTTTCTTT	CASLAGQGTEAFF
many	NA	TRBJ2-2	TRBV2	TGTGCCAGCAGCCCTCCCCTGGTTGGAGCCGGGGAGCTGTTTTTT	CASSPPLVGAGELFF
NA	NA	TRBJ1-1	TRBV3-1	TGTGCCAGCAGCCCCCACCTACAGATAGGGAGCACTGAAGCTTTCTTT	CASSPHLQIGSTEAFF
few	NA	TRBJ1-6	TRBV6-6	TGTGCCAGCAGTTACGAGCCGCTTTCACCCCTCCACTTT	CASSYEPLSPLHF
few	NA	TRBJ1-1	TRBV14	TGTGCCAGCAGACGACACGGGCTCACTGAAGCTTTCTTT	CASRRHGLTEAFF
NA	TRBD2	TRBJ2-2	TRBV5-4	TGTGCCAGCAGCATTGGGACTAGTAAATCCGGGGAGCTGTTTTTT	CASSIGTSKSGELFF
NA	TRBD2	TRBJ2-7	TRBV3-1	TGTGCCAGCAGCCAAGATGGAACTAGCGGCAGCTCCTACGAGCAGTACTTC	CASSQDGTSGSSYEQYF
once	TRBD1	TRBJ2-2	TRBV18	TGTGCCAGCTCATTCGACAGGGGAGACGGGGAGCTGTTTTTT	CASSFDRGDGELFF
many	NA	TRBJ2-3	TRBV28	TGTGCCAGCAGTTTACAAGATACGCAGTATTTT	CASSLQDTQYF
NA	NA	TRBJ1-5	TRBV19	TGTGCCAGTAGGCGGGCAGGCGATAATCAGCCCCAGCATTTT	CASRRAGDNQPQHF
NA	TRBD2	TRBJ2-1	TRBV20-1	TGCAGTGCTAGCAGGCTAGCGGGGGCGAATGAGCAGTTCTTC	CSASRLAGANEQFF
once	TRBD1	TRBJ2-3	TRBV20-1	TGCAGTGCTAGGGACAGGGTCGGGAGCACAGATACGCAGTATTTT	CSARDRVGSTDTQYF
many	TRBD2	TRBJ2-5	TRBV7-8	TGTGCCAGCAGCTTAGCCAGCGGGAGCTATGAGACCCAGTACTTC	CASSLASGSYETQYF
NA	NA	TRBJ1-2	TRBV7-9	TGTGCCAGCAGCTTAGGGGTAGCTGGCTACACCTTC	CASSLGVAGYTF
many	NA	TRBJ1-5	TRBV28	TGTGCCAGCAGGCCCCCGGGTAATAGCAATCAGCCCCAGCATTTT	CASRPPGNSNQPQHF
many	NA	TRBJ1-3	TRBV30	TGTGCCTGGAATAAAGGCCCGGATTCTGGAAACACCATATATTTT	CAWNKGPDSGNTIYF
NA	NA	TRBJ2-5	TRBV3-1	TGTGCCAGCAGCCAAGTGGTAGAGACCCAGTACTTC	CASSQVVETQYF
many	TRBD1	TRBJ1-1	TRBV27	TGTGCCAGCAGTTTCCGACAGGGGCGTGGGGCGAACACTGAAGCTTTCTTT	CASSFRQGRGANTEAFF
NA	TRBD1	TRBJ2-1	TRBV7-3	TGTGCCAGCAGCTTAATGGCAGGGGGTTCGAATGAGCAGTTCTTC	CASSLMAGGSNEQFF
NA	NA	TRBJ1-5	TRBV20-1	TGCAGTGCTAGGACTAGCAATCAGCCCCAGCATTTT	CSARTSNQPQHF
NA	NA	TRBJ2-7	TRBV7-9	TGTGCCAGCAGCTCGGGACACCGCGTCTCCTACGAGCAGTACTTC	CASSSGHRVSYEQYF
NA	NA	TRBJ2-2	TRBV24-1	TGTGCCACCAGTGATTTCGGGGCGCAGGGACGGGGGAACACCGGGGAGCTGTTTTTT	CATSDFGAQGRGNTGELFF
NA	TRBD2	TRBJ2-1	TRBV28	TGTGCCAGCCTAGCGGGAGTGGCTAGCTCCTACAATGAGCAGTTCTTC	CASLAGVASSYNEQFF
many	NA	TRBJ1-2	TRBV30	TGTGCCTGGAGTCGCTGGGAGGGGATAAACTATGGCTACACCTTC	CAWSRWEGINYGYTF